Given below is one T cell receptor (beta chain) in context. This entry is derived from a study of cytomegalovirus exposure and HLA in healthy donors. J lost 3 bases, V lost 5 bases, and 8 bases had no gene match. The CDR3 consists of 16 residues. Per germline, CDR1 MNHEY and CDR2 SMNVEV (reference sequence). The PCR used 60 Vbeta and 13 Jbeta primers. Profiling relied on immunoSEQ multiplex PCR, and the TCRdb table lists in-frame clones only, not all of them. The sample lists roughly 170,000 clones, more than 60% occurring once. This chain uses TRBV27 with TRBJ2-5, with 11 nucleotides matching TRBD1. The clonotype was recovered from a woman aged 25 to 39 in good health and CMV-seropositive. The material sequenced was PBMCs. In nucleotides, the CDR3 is TGTGCCAGCAGTGACCCGGGACAGGGGGTGAAAGAGACCCAGTACTTC. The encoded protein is CASSDPGQGVKETQYF.